Listed here are 8 T cell receptor beta chains from one sample, sequenced in a study of T-cell memory formation after mild COVID-19 (dated by TCRdb to 2020 to 2023). The library relied on 5' RACE. Sequencing took place on an Illumina NovaSeq 6000. TCRdb reran the public reads through fastp at Q25 and MiXCR, keeping productive beta chains. Rows with a matching CDR3 protein are joined into one entry that keeps the most common DNA and genes. The sample table shows hundreds of thousands of distinct CDR3 sequences, and roughly 15% are seen once. 20% to 25% of the sample belongs to the ten largest clones. The specimen sequenced was PBMCs or a T cell subset sorted from them (not recorded which). The receptors originated from a man younger than 35 who had mild COVID-19 (a few samples of this study predate the infection). The sample titles of this study are shuffled in the database, so cell type and time point are left out; the donor was told from shared clones.

In its sample, this clonotype was seen many times. The V gene is TRBV2, the J gene TRBJ2-6; D not certain. Germline CDR1 reads SNHLY; CDR2 reads FYNNEI. Trimming cost V 9 bases and J 0 bases, with 9 bases left between them. This CDR3 region has 14 residues. The CDR3 DNA follows: TGTGCCAGTAGTTACATCTCTGGGGCCAACGTCCTGACTTTC. Amino acids: CASSYISGANVLTF. Full variable domain (missing parts from reference TRBV2 and TRBJ2-6): EPEVTQTPSHQVTQMGQEVILRCVPISNHLYFYWYRQILGQKVEFLVSFYNNEISEKSEIFDDQFSVERPDGSNFTLKIRSTKLEDSAMYFCASSYISGANVLTFGAGSRLTVL.

V and J are TRBV12-3 or TRBV12-4 and TRBJ1-5; D ambiguous. The CDR3 covers 13 residues. V was trimmed by 6 bases and J by 4 bases, leaving 10 bases between them. The CDR3 loop is CASSPRVNQPQHF. As DNA, the CDR3 is TGTGCCAGCAGCCCAAGGGTGAATCAGCCCCAGCATTTT.

The chain has TRBV7-9 and TRBJ1-2, with D uncertain. Germline loops: CDR1 SEHNR, CDR2 FQNEAQ (reference sequence). The V end was cut by 5 bases, the J end by 2 bases, with 15 bases between. The CDR3 is 15 amino acids. CDR3 DNA: TGTGCCAGCAGCACCGGTCTAAAGGCGAACTATGGCTACACCTTC. It translates to CASSTGLKANYGYTF.

The chain links TRBV24-1 to TRBJ2-3, with 7 bases matching TRBD1. Germline V gene data show CDR1 as KGHDR and CDR2 as SFDVKD. The CDR3 spans 18 residues. J gave up 3 bases and V 3 bases, and 14 bases lay outside the gene matches. As DNA, the CDR3 is TGTGCCACCAGTGATCTAAGCCTCAGGGGGAGACGTACAGATACGCAGTATTTT. It codes for CATSDLSLRGRRTDTQYF.

The chain joins TRBV30 to TRBJ1-6; 7 nucleotides line up with TRBD1. Trimming took 2 bases from V and 1 from J; bases not matched to a gene: 11. The CDR3 loop spans 18 amino acids. Germline lookup yields CDR1 GTSNPN and CDR2 SVGIG (reference sequence). The CDR3 spells CAWSLRQGGSSYNSPLHF. The CDR3, as DNA: TGTGCCTGGAGTCTTCGACAGGGAGGAAGTTCCTATAATTCACCCCTCCACTTT.

The rearrangement links TRBV10-3 to TRBJ2-7, with D perhaps matching TRBD1 (6 bases). CDR1 is ENHRY, CDR2 SYGVKD, per germline. This CDR3 is built from 12 residues. V was pared by 11 bases and J by 0 bases, with 11 bases between. The CDR3, as DNA: TGTGCCTCATCGACAGGCTCCTACGAGCAGTACGTC. Amino acid sequence: CASSTGSYEQYV.

The rearrangement joins TRBV7-9 to TRBJ2-1; perhaps TRBD2 as D (5 bases). Trimming cost V 8 bases and J 9 bases, with 11 bases left between them. Per germline, CDR1 SEHNR and CDR2 FQNEAQ (reference sequence). This CDR3 is 11 amino acids long. This chain's CDR3 is CASPVSGEQFF. The DNA for the CDR3 is TGTGCCAGCCCGGTGAGCGGTGAGCAGTTCTTC.

This clonotype has a handful of counts. The gene calls are TRBV7-2 and TRBJ2-1; 10 bases map to TRBD2. Trimming took 10 bases from V and 4 from J; bases not matched to a gene: 4. The germline V gene has CDR1 SGHTA and CDR2 FQGNSA. The CDR3 consists of 13 residues. CDR3 amino acids: CATGTSDYNEQFF. The CDR3, as DNA: TGTGCCACCGGGACTAGCGATTACAATGAGCAGTTCTTC. Looking up the rest from reference TRBV7-2 and TRBJ2-1 gives the full variable domain: GAGVSQSPSNKVTEKGKDVELRCDPISGHTALYWYRQSLGQGLEFLIYFQGNSAPDKSGLPSDRFSAERTGGSVSTLTIQRTQQEDSAVYLCATGTSDYNEQFFGPGTRLTVL.